This T cell receptor (beta chain) is drawn from a study of cytomegalovirus exposure and HLA in healthy donors. Germline CDR1 SGHNT, CDR2 YYREEE (reference sequence). There are 12 residues in the CDR3. Trimming cost V 2 bases and J 3 bases, with 4 bases left between them. PCR primers comprised 60 Vbeta and 13 Jbeta primers. Original analysis: As a later analysis found, there were 60 million to 90 million unique TCR beta chains, of which 8.5 million to 13 million were shared. The method was immunoSEQ multiplex PCR; TCRdb's version includes in-frame clones alone and lacks a portion of them. The V and J calls and clone size are taken from that table; D and trimming were inferred from the DNA. This sample has 120,000 to 150,000 clones; about 86% occur once, and the top ten carry about 3.9%. A note on this clone: The antigen is not known.

Study-wide points: It was assumed in the presence/absence analyses that sequencing depth was roughly uniform across donors. There were some public TCRs occurring in many donors, but most TCR sequences were rare.

The sample comprised PBMCs. The receptor comes from a man between 40 and 49 years old in good health and CMV-seropositive. The gene calls are TRBV5-4 and TRBJ2-3; no clear D. For the CDR3, the DNA is TGTGCCAGCAGCTTTTATACAGATACGCAGTATTTT. This gives the protein CASSFYTDTQYF.